Described below is a single TCR beta chain sequence and its context. The antigen it recognizes is unknown. Base qualities are not recorded, but no much larger clone differs from it by a single base. These data are taken from a study of glioma-infiltrating T cells (dated by TCRdb to 2016 to 2018). Background for the entire study: The study sequenced TCR alpha- and beta-chain repertoires from glioma tissue, from non-neoplastic brain tissue and from matched peripheral blood mononuclear cells. Each tissue-infiltrating repertoire was compared with the same patient's peripheral blood repertoire to measure divergence between tissue and blood T-cell populations. The paired cohort comprised three low-grade glioma patients, 7 or 8 primary glioblastoma patients and three non-glioma patients contributing non-neoplastic brain tissue. Results and caveats for the whole study, not just this receptor: VJ-independent divergence between tissue and blood was below expectation in non-neoplastic patients but above expectation in all gliomas, especially low-grade gliomas. Very few CDR3 sequences were found to be shared between tissue and blood, and this scarcity was attributed to high CDR3 diversity and limited sampling. The group comparisons were based on small numbers of patients: three non-neoplastic, three low-grade glioma and seven to nine glioblastoma patients.

The iRepertoire nested amplicon-rescue multiplex PCR (arm-PCR) platform was used to amplify TCR alpha and beta CDR3 regions from RNA. For one-step reverse transcription and amplification, roughly 95-450 ng of tissue mRNA or PBMC total RNA was used as input. Following bead purification, Illumina adapters were added by a secondary multiplex PCR, and libraries between 200 and 400 bp were gel-purified. The libraries contained internal 6-nucleotide barcodes that were used for demultiplexing. Libraries were sequenced on an Illumina MiSeq with 2x220 or 2x250 nucleotide paired-end reads. As for how the authors treated the data: Paired reads were merged with FLASH 1.2.11 and aligned to the GRCh37 human genome with BWA-MEM before extracting TRA and TRB reads. An IMGT-derived reference of cassette sequences and CDR3 motifs, with pseudogenes included, was used for V and J assignment. Reads were translated in three frames, and productive CDR3s were defined as those with a C...FGXG motif and no stop codons. Clonotypes were defined as unique combinations of V-J cassette pair and CDR3 amino acid sequence. Filtering of reads was based on Hamming distance, with the threshold set by the sequence error rate of each sample in mapped regions. TCRdb trimmed the raw reads at Q25, called clones with MiXCR and kept productive beta chains. Identical CDR3 proteins give one entry, which carries the most common genes and DNA. TCRdb assigned the V and J calls; the authors' analysis was not used. For this sample there are 160,000 or so distinct CDR3 sequences; around 40% appear just once. Roughly 5.2% of the sample is taken by the ten largest.

Specimen: glioma tissue, nonneoplastic brain tissue, or PBMCs (not recorded which). The origin of this receptor is a human donor with low-grade glioma or glioblastoma, undergoing nonglioma brain surgery, or in good health (not recorded which).

The CDR3 region reads CASRSDRNYGYTF. Here is the DNA: TGCGCCAGCAGGTCGGACAGGAACTATGGCTACACCTTC. This chain is built from TRBV5-1 and TRBJ1-2; TRBD1 matches 7 bases in the middle. The V end gives up 5 bases and the J end 2 bases, leaving 3 bases in the junction not matched to a gene. From a lookup of the germline V gene, CDR1 and CDR2 are SGHRS and YFSETQ. Measured from the cysteine to the phenylalanine, the CDR3 is 13 residues long. Only the CDR3 DNA is retained, 39 bases long and in frame from the first base.